The T cell receptor (beta chain) under discussion was sequenced for a study of prognosis after radiotherapy for stage I lung cancer. The wider study: Oligometastatic NSCLC after surgical resection of the primary tumor was present in five or six patients, while newly diagnosed primary stage I lung tumors were present in 14 to 15. The approximately twelve male and more than five female patients were aged about 53 to 84, median roughly 74 years.

Study observations and caveats: Determination of whether the expanded TCR clones were tumor-specific was not performed. Differing TRBV and TRBJ gene usage was reportedly seen between patients with and without metastases.

Many counts were recorded for this clonotype. Its antigen is as yet unknown. Two rounds of multiplex PCR amplified TCR beta CDR3 from genomic DNA. Round one of PCR was performed, and it used primers specific to each TRBV and TRBJ gene. TCRdb independently ran MiXCR on the multiplex PCR reads; one entry per CDR3 protein. The profile shows almost 40,000 distinct CDR3 sequences, around a quarter of them singletons. This material consisted of PBMCs, taken before or after stereotactic body radiation therapy (not recorded which). This sequence originates from a donor over 45 with non-small cell lung cancer.

The CDR3 loop reads CASSLYGGGVNTGELFF. CDR3 in DNA: TGTGCCAGCAGCTTATACGGAGGAGGGGTCAACACCGGGGAGCTGTTTTTT. The V and J genes are TRBV7-3 and TRBJ2-2, with D possibly matching TRBD2 (6 bases). The germline CDR1 and CDR2 sequences are SGHTA and FQGTGA. Between the trimmed V and J ends, which lost 2 bases and 2 bases, there was a span of 15 bases. The CDR3 is made up of 17 amino acids.